Shown below are 26 T cell receptor beta chains from a single sample sequenced in a study of blood T cell repertoires in COVID-19. Libraries were prepared by immunoSEQ multiplex PCR; TCRdb keeps only in-frame clonotypes and omits some of them. The sample holds 140,000 or so clones; 80% to 90% are singletons and the top ten take over 35%. The material sequenced was peripheral blood. The origin of the receptors is a man aged 50 or older who had recovered from COVID-19.

The chain recombines TRBV12-5 with TRBJ1-2, with 8 bases lining up with TRBD1. This CDR3 spans 13 amino acids. The germline V gene has CDR1 LGHNT and CDR2 FRNRAP. V trimming: 4 bases; J trimming: 8 bases; junction bases outside the gene matches: 6. The CDR3 is CASGYLGTGGYTF. The CDR3 DNA reads TGTGCTAGTGGTTACTTGGGGACAGGAGGCTACACCTTC.

The V and J genes are TRBV27 and TRBJ1-4; D may be TRBD1 (6 bases). V was trimmed by 2 bases and J by 8 bases, leaving 15 bases between them. Germline lookup yields CDR1 MNHEY and CDR2 SMNVEV (reference sequence). CDR3 length: 15 amino acids. Here the CDR3 reads CASSLNRQGREKLFF. The DNA of the CDR3 is TGTGCCAGCAGTTTAAATAGGCAGGGGAGAGAAAAACTGTTTTTT.

V and J are TRBV19 and TRBJ2-5; D gene unclear. Germline assignment: CDR1 LNHDA and CDR2 SQIVND (reference sequence). CDR3 length equals 17 residues. V was cut by 1 base and J by 2 bases, with 17 bases left in between. CDR3 nucleotides: TGTGCCAGTAGTATAGGTTTGGGCGCCATCCTTCAAGAGACCCAGTACTTC. Translation gives CASSIGLGAILQETQYF.

This clone is a singleton in its sample. The rearrangement joins TRBV6-6 to TRBJ2-3; 12 bases line up with TRBD2. Germline V CDR1 and CDR2: MNHNY, SVGAGI (reference sequence). With V trimmed by 2 bases and J by 1 base, 1 base remained unmatched. The length of the CDR3 is 16 residues. The CDR3 loop is CASSYRTSGGTDTQYF. CDR3 DNA: TGTGCCAGCAGTTACCGGACTAGCGGGGGCACAGATACGCAGTATTTT.

The rearrangement links TRBV6-1 to TRBJ1-6; no firm D call. Germline assignment: CDR1 MNHNS and CDR2 SASEGT. V gave up 2 bases and J gave up 12 bases, with 17 bases separating them. The CDR3 is made up of 15 amino acids. This chain's CDR3 is CASSEIRGSAGPLHF. The CDR3 DNA sequence: TGTGCCAGCAGTGAAATCCGGGGTTCTGCGGGACCCCTCCACTTT.

The chain recombines TRBV19 with TRBJ2-7; no reliable D call. Germline loops: CDR1 LNHDA, CDR2 SQIVND (reference sequence). There are 13 residues in the CDR3. The V and J ends lost 4 bases and 0 bases respectively, with 7 bases between them. CDR3 in amino acids: CASSKQSSYEQYF. CDR3 coding DNA: TGTGCCAGTAGTAAACAGAGCTCCTACGAGCAGTACTTC.

CDR3 DNA: TGTGCCAGCAGCCCCCGCCTAGCGGGGTATGAGCAGTTCTTC. Amino acid sequence: CASSPRLAGYEQFF. The gene calls are TRBV9 and TRBJ2-1, with TRBD2 identical over 9 bases. With V trimmed by 4 bases and J by 8 bases, 7 bases remained unmatched. The CDR3 length is 14 residues. Per germline, CDR1 SGDLS and CDR2 YYNGEE.

The V call is TRBV30, the J call TRBJ2-1; 9 bases line up with TRBD1. J was trimmed by 15 bases and V by 2 bases; bases with no gene match: 8. CDR1 and CDR2 (germline): GTSNPN, SVGIG (reference sequence). The length of the CDR3 is 12 residues. DNA for the CDR3: TGTGCCTGGAGTCATACAGGGGGCTGGTGGTTCTTC. This sequence encodes CAWSHTGGWWFF.

The chain carries TRBV25-1 and TRBJ2-3, with D possibly matching TRBD2 (6 bases). CDR3 length: 16 residues. The V gene lost 2 bases and the J gene lost 1 base, with 13 bases spanning the gap. Germline lookup yields CDR1 MGHDK and CDR2 SYGVNS. The DNA of the CDR3 is TGTGCCAGCAGTGAACCCCCAGAGCGGGGCACAGATACGCAGTATTTT. It specifies CASSEPPERGTDTQYF.

J is TRBJ1-2 and V is TRBV20-1; no reliable D call. V was shortened by 3 bases and J by 2 bases, with 7 bases between the two germline ends. CDR3 size: 12 residues. Germline CDR1 DFQATT, CDR2 SNEGSKA (reference sequence). The CDR3 protein is CSASAVNYGYTF. The CDR3 nucleotides read TGCAGTGCTAGTGCGGTGAACTATGGCTACACCTTC.

V gene TRBV27 combines with J gene TRBJ1-5; 8 nucleotides line up with TRBD1. The CDR3 is 16 residues long. Germline V CDR1 and CDR2: MNHEY, SMNVEV (reference sequence). V shed 5 bases and J 3 bases; nucleotides not matched to a gene: 9. CDR3 residues: CASSPLTGAHNQPQHF. DNA of the CDR3: TGTGCCAGCAGTCCTTTGACAGGGGCGCACAATCAGCCCCAGCATTTT.

This sequence joins TRBV7-9 and TRBJ2-1; 9 bases align to TRBD1. The trim removed 5 bases at V and 2 bases at J, leaving 7 bases unmatched. Germline assignment: CDR1 SEHNR and CDR2 FQNEAQ (reference sequence). There are 16 residues in the CDR3. CDR3 sequence: CASSPFWDRAYNEQFF. In nucleotides, the CDR3 is TGTGCCAGCAGCCCCTTCTGGGACAGGGCCTACAATGAGCAGTTCTTC.

This chain joins TRBV18 and TRBJ1-1; 9 positions agree with TRBD1. Per the germline V gene, CDR1 is KGHSH and CDR2 is LQKENI. The CDR3 is made up of 16 amino acids. Trimming removed 2 bases from V and 0 bases from J; junction bases left unmatched: 4. The CDR3 DNA reads as TGTGCCAGCTCACCAGGGACAGGGAACATGAACACTGAAGCTTTCTTT. As protein: CASSPGTGNMNTEAFF.

V gene TRBV3-1 (or the pseudogene TRBV3-2) combines with J gene TRBJ1-2; 7 nucleotides match TRBD1. The CDR3 is made up of 15 amino acids. Trimming at V came to 4 bases and at J to 3 bases, leaving 8 bases not matched to a gene. Germline loops: CDR1 LGHDT, CDR2 YNNKEL (reference sequence). DNA of the CDR3: TGTGCCAGCAGCCCAGAAAGGGGGCACGACTATGGCTACACCTTC. This gives the protein CASSPERGHDYGYTF.

The chain couples TRBV20-1 to TRBJ1-1, with unresolved D. In germline, CDR1 is DFQATT, CDR2 SNEGSKA (reference sequence). The CDR3 runs 11 residues. The CDR3 nucleotides are TGCAGGGCCCTTGGGAACACTGAAGCTTTCTTT. Translation: CRALGNTEAFF.

V is TRBV19 and J is TRBJ1-1; D perhaps matches TRBD1 (5 bases). Per germline, CDR1 LNHDA and CDR2 SQIVND (reference sequence). CDR3 length: 12 residues. V gave up 4 bases and J gave up 5 bases, with 8 bases separating them. CDR3 in DNA: TGTGCCAGTAGTAATCGGGGGACTGAAGCTTTCTTT. It yields the protein CASSNRGTEAFF.

This chain connects TRBV5-5 to TRBJ1-4; 7 bases are a match to TRBD1. There are 17 residues in the CDR3. V dropped 4 bases and J dropped 0; count of bases not matched to a gene: 9. Germline V gene data show CDR1 as SGHKS and CDR2 as YYEKEE (reference sequence). The CDR3 sequence is CASSPRTGDATNEKLFF. The CDR3 nucleotides read TGTGCCAGCAGCCCCCGGACAGGCGATGCAACTAATGAAAAACTGTTTTTT. The full variable domain, completed using reference TRBV5-5 and TRBJ1-4, is DAGVTQSPTHLIKTRGQQVTLRCSPISGHKSVSWYQQVLGQGPQFIFQYYEKEERGRGNFPDRFSARQFPNYSSELNVNALLLGDSALYLCASSPRTGDATNEKLFFGSGTQLSVL.

The chain couples TRBV19 to TRBJ2-1; 8 bases are a match to TRBD1. Germline V lookup: CDR1 LNHDA, CDR2 SQIVND (reference sequence). The V gene end was trimmed by 0 bases and the J gene end by 4 bases; junction bases not matched to a gene: 2. The CDR3 contains 15 residues. The CDR3 sequence is CASSIDRDRYNEQFF. The CDR3, as DNA: TGTGCCAGTAGTATAGATAGGGACAGGTACAATGAGCAGTTCTTC.

The V gene is TRBV15, the J gene TRBJ1-6; a weak D match, TRBD1 (5 bases). Germline CDR1 LNHNV, CDR2 YYDKDF (reference sequence). V shed 0 bases and J shed 10 bases, with 13 bases lying between them. The CDR3 extends over 15 amino acids. CDR3 nucleotide sequence: TGTGCCACCAGCAGAGATGGGGGGACTTTCTCACCCCTCCACTTT. Its translation is CATSRDGGTFSPLHF.

This clone has a single count. The CDR3 is CASSQEGTGAYQPQHF. Here the CDR3 DNA reads TGCGCCAGCAGCCAAGAAGGGACAGGGGCCTATCAGCCCCAGCATTTT. The J gene is TRBJ1-5, the V gene TRBV4-1; 10 bases agree with TRBD1. Germline CDR1 is MGHRA and CDR2 is YSYEKL. CDR3 length: 16 amino acids. Trimming removed 0 bases from V and 5 bases from J; junction bases left unmatched: 4.

The chain carries TRBV11-3 and TRBJ2-7; TRBD1 might be the D (6 bases). The length of the CDR3 is 13 residues. V lost 5 bases and J 6 bases, leaving 14 bases between the germline ends. CDR1 is SGHNT, CDR2 YENEEA, per germline. The CDR3: CASSGGTTAEQYF. The DNA for the CDR3 is TGTGCCAGCAGCGGTGGGACAACTGCCGAGCAGTACTTC.

This clone has just one count. The chain couples TRBV5-4 to TRBJ2-7, with a tentative D call TRBD1 (6 bases). This CDR3 is 16 amino acids long. CDR1 is SGHNT, CDR2 YYREEE, per germline (reference sequence). Trimming shortened V by 0 bases and J by 3 bases, and 16 bases separated the two germline ends. The CDR3 loop reads CASSLEGQGFFYEQYF. In DNA, the CDR3 is TGTGCCAGCAGCTTGGAGGGTCAGGGGTTTTTCTACGAGCAGTACTTC.

This clone is a singleton in its sample. The rearrangement joins TRBV27 to TRBJ2-7; possible D gene TRBD1, 5 bases. CDR3 size: 14 residues. Germline loops: CDR1 MNHEY, CDR2 SMNVEV (reference sequence). V was shortened by 5 bases and J by 5 bases, with 16 bases between the two germline ends. CDR3 nucleotides: TGTGCCAGCAGTCCACTTTATGGGGCTCACGAGCAGTACTTC. It yields the protein CASSPLYGAHEQYF.

The chain is built from TRBV3-1 (or the pseudogene TRBV3-2) and TRBJ2-5; TRBD2 might be the D (5 bases). From germline, CDR1 is LGHDT and CDR2 YNNKEL (reference sequence). Trimming removed 3 bases from V and 7 bases from J, with 12 bases in between. The CDR3 contains 13 residues. The CDR3 DNA is TGTGCCAGCAGCCATGGAACCGGAGGGACCCAGTACTTC. It codes for CASSHGTGGTQYF.

The V and J genes are TRBV7-9 and TRBJ1-3; no clear D. CDR3 length equals 14 residues. CDR1 SEHNR and CDR2 FQNEAQ come from the germline V gene (reference sequence). The ends were cut back, 4 bases at V and 1 base at J, with 8 bases in the middle. Here the CDR3 DNA reads TGTGCCAGCAGCTCTACTCCGTCTGGAAACACCATATATTTT. It specifies CASSSTPSGNTIYF.

The chain uses TRBV5-1 and TRBJ1-3; TRBD1 aligns across 7 bases. Germline CDR1 SGHRS, CDR2 YFSETQ. V was pared by 3 bases and J by 4 bases, with 7 bases of the junction left unmatched. The CDR3 loop spans 15 amino acids. The CDR3 loop is CASSSGQLTGNTIYF. The CDR3 DNA sequence: TGCGCCAGCAGCTCGGGACAGCTAACGGGAAACACCATATATTTT.